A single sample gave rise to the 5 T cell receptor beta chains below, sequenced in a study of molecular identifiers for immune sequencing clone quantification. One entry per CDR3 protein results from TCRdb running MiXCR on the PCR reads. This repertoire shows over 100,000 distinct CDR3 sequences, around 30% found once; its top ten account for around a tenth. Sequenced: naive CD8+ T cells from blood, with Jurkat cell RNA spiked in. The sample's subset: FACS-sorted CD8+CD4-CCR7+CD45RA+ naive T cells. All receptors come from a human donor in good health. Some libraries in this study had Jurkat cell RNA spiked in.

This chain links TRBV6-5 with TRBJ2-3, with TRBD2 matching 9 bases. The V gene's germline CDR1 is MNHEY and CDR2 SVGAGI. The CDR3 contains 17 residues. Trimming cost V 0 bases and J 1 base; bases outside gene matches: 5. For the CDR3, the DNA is TGTGCCAGCAGTTACTCGACAACTAGCGGGCGCACAGATACGCAGTATTTT. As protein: CASSYSTTSGRTDTQYF.

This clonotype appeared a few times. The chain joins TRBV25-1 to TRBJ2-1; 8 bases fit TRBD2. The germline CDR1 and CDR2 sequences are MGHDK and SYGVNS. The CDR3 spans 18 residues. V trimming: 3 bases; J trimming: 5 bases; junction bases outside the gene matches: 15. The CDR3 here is CASSEWKGIAGTDNEQFF. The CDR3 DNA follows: TGTGCCAGCAGTGAGTGGAAAGGGATAGCGGGAACAGACAATGAGCAGTTCTTC.

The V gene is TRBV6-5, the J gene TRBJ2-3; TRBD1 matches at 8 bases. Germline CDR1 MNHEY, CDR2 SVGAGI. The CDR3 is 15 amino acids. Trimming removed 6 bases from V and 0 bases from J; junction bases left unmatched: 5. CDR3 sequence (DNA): TGTGCCAGCAGCTGGACAGGGTGTAGCACAGATACGCAGTATTTT. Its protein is CASSWTGCSTDTQYF.

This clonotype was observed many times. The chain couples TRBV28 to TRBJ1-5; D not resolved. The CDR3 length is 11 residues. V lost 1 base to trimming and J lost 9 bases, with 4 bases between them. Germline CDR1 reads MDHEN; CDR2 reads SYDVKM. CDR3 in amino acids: CASSLSWPQHF. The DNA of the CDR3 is TGTGCCAGCAGTTTATCCTGGCCCCAGCATTTT.

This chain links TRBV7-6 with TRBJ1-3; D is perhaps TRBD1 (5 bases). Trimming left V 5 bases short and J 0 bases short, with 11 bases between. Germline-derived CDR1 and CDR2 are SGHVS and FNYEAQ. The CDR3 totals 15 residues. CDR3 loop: CASSPPGLSGNTIYF. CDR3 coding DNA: TGTGCCAGCAGCCCGCCGGGACTCTCTGGAAACACCATATATTTT.